Listed here are 12 T cell receptor beta chains from one sample, sequenced in a study of Graves' ophthalmopathy and Graves' hyperthyroidism. Transcripts of RNA were the source for amplifying TCR beta CDR3 regions. The library came from an HTBI-primed first-round RT-PCR and a second-round multiplex PCR. TCRdb re-called the multiplex PCR reads with MiXCR, one entry per CDR3 protein. The table has around 1,000,000 distinct CDR3 sequences, 35% to 45% seen once. The sample was peripheral blood or thyroid tissue (not recorded which). Receptors originate from an adult man with Graves' hyperthyroidism.

This clonotype was picked up many times. The chain uses TRBV9 and TRBJ2-7, with TRBD2 matching 7 bases. The germline V gene has CDR1 SGDLS and CDR2 YYNGEE. Trimming at V came to 4 bases and at J to 9 bases, leaving 19 bases not matched to a gene. The CDR3 sequence is 16 residues long. Written as DNA, the CDR3 is TGTGCCAGCAGCCCCGAAGGGCTGGCGGGAGACGTCGGGCAGTACTTC. The encoded protein is CASSPEGLAGDVGQYF.

V is TRBV5-4 and J is TRBJ2-5; 7 bases map to TRBD2. The CDR3 has 17 amino acids. With V trimmed by 7 bases and J by 9 bases, 24 bases remained unmatched. Germline CDR1 is SGHNT and CDR2 is YYREEE (reference sequence). Written as DNA, the CDR3 is TGTGCCAGCTCGAAACTAGGGTCGACTGCCGGGAGGTCGGCCCAGTACTTC. Protein product: CASSKLGSTAGRSAQYF.

The chain has TRBV29-1 and TRBJ1-1; 8 bases map to TRBD1. The germline CDR1 and CDR2 sequences are SQVTM and ANQGSEA. The trim removed 0 bases at V and 1 base at J, leaving 25 bases unmatched. The CDR3 is made up of 22 amino acids. CDR3 in amino acids: CSVEDRGTSSGNRQGWNTEAFF. The CDR3 DNA sequence: TGCAGCGTTGAAGATCGGGGAACGAGCTCTGGAAACAGACAGGGGTGGAACACTGAAGCTTTCTTT.

This clonotype was counted only a few times. The V call is TRBV10-3, the J call TRBJ2-7; the match to TRBD2 covers 15 bases. CDR1 is ENHRY, CDR2 SYGVKD, per germline. The trim removed 6 bases at V and 0 bases at J, leaving 15 bases unmatched. The CDR3 has 20 residues. The CDR3 protein is CAIRKGLAGGLIPSSYEQYF. The CDR3 region has the DNA TGTGCCATCAGAAAGGGACTAGCGGGGGGTCTGATCCCTAGCTCCTACGAGCAGTACTTC.

This clonotype was found many times. The chain has TRBV11-2 and TRBJ2-5; a possible D gene is TRBD2 (5 bases). V dropped 4 bases and J dropped 0 bases, with 9 bases sitting between them. The CDR3 sequence is 14 residues long. In germline, CDR1 is SGHAT, CDR2 FQNNGV. CDR3 sequence (DNA): TGTGCCAGCAGCTATAGCGTAAACCAAGAGACCCAGTACTTC. Protein: CASSYSVNQETQYF.

The genes are TRBV20-1 and TRBJ2-7, with D maybe TRBD2 (7 bases). The ends were cut back, 6 bases at V and 3 bases at J, with 12 bases in the middle. The CDR3 is made up of 12 amino acids. Germline CDR1 and CDR2: DFQATT and SNEGSKA (reference sequence). This chain's CDR3 is CSAPGGLYEQYF. The CDR3 DNA follows: TGCAGTGCCCCCGGGGGGCTCTACGAGCAGTACTTC.

The chain uses TRBV6-2 or TRBV6-3 and TRBJ1-1; TRBD1 matches at 7 bases. Germline V gene sequence: CDR1 MNHEY, CDR2 SVGEGT. J lost 7 bases, V lost 6 bases, and 8 bases had no gene match. The CDR3 runs to 13 residues. The CDR3 region is CASSYTGDLEAFF. CDR3 bases: TGTGCCAGCAGCTATACAGGGGACCTTGAAGCTTTCTTT.

A note on this clonotype: This sequence may be a read error, since a much larger clone differs from it by one base. The genes are TRBV5-5 and TRBJ1-5, with 11 bases lining up with TRBD1. Trimming at V came to 3 bases and at J to 7 bases, leaving 0 bases not matched to a gene. The CDR3 spans 13 residues. CDR1 SGHKS and CDR2 YYEKEE come from the germline V gene (reference sequence). The CDR3 region has the DNA TGTGCCAGCAGCTGGACAGGGGGCCAGCCCCAGCATTTT. This translates into CASSWTGGQPQHF.

This chain links TRBV24-1 with TRBJ1-5; tentatively, D is TRBD1 (6 bases). This CDR3 is 14 amino acids long. Germline-derived CDR1 and CDR2 are KGHDR and SFDVKD. V gave up 6 bases and J gave up 0 bases, with 8 bases separating them. The CDR3 loop is CATSSGVSNQPQHF. As DNA, the CDR3 is TGTGCCACCAGTTCAGGGGTTAGCAATCAGCCCCAGCATTTT.

This clonotype was observed at least ten times. The gene calls are TRBV7-2 and TRBJ2-2; D gene ambiguous. The germline gives CDR1 SGHTA, CDR2 FQGNSA. V dropped 5 bases and J dropped 8 bases, with 9 bases sitting between them. The CDR3 is 12 amino acids. CDR3 protein: CASSPMGGELFF. The DNA for the CDR3 is TGTGCCAGCAGCCCGATGGGGGGGGAGCTGTTTTTT.

This clonotype came up many times. The chain couples TRBV7-2 to TRBJ1-5, with 10 positions matching TRBD1. The junction had 19 bases not matched to a gene; V was cut back by 2 bases and J by 6 bases. The CDR3 has 20 amino acids. Germline V lookup: CDR1 SGHTA, CDR2 FQGNSA. The CDR3 spells CASSLRGWHSGTGESQPQHF. The CDR3 coding sequence is TGTGCCAGCAGCTTACGTGGTTGGCATTCCGGGACAGGGGAAAGTCAGCCCCAGCATTTT.

This clonotype was detected ten times or more. The chain couples TRBV4-3 to TRBJ1-2; D not resolved. V lost 0 bases to trimming and J lost 4 bases, with 12 bases between them. The length of the CDR3 is 15 residues. Germline assignment: CDR1 LGHNA and CDR2 YSLEER. The CDR3: CASSQDAGSTYGYTF. The CDR3 DNA is TGCGCCAGCAGCCAAGATGCGGGATCGACCTATGGCTACACCTTC.